This TCR beta chain was identified during a study of identical twins. MiXCR was run by TCRdb on the 5' RACE reads, yielding one entry per CDR3 protein. The sample carries roughly 290,000 distinct CDR3 sequences, under 9.5% recorded once. The V gene lost 5 bases and the J gene lost 5 bases, with 16 bases spanning the gap. In germline, CDR1 is WSHSY, CDR2 SAAADI. The CDR3 length is 14 residues. These data are also associated with another study on yellow fever vaccine responses in identical twins.

The chain joins TRBV10-2 to TRBJ2-7, with D possibly being TRBD2 (5 bases). This sequence originates from a woman younger than 35 in good health. Sequencing input: memory (CD45RO+) T cells sorted from blood. The CDR3 loop reads CASSLSGSWDEQYV. CDR3 nucleotide sequence: TGCGCCAGCAGTTTATCGGGATCCTGGGACGAGCAGTACGTC.